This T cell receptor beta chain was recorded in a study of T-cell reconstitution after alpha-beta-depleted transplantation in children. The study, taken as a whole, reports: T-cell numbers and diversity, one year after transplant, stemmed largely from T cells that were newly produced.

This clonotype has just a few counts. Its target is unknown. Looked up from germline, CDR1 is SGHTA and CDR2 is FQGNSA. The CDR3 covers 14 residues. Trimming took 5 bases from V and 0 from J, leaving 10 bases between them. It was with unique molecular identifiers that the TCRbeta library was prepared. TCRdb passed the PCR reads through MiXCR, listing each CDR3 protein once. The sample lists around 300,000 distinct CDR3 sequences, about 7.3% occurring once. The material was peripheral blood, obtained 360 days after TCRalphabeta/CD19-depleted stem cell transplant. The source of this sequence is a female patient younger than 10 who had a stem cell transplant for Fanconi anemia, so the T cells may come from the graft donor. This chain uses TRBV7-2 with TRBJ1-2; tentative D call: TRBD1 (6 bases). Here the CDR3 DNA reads TGTGCCAGCAGCCCAAACAGGGCTAACTATGGCTACACCTTC. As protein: CASSPNRANYGYTF. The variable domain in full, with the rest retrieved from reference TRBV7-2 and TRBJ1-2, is GAGVSQSPSNKVTEKGKDVELRCDPISGHTALYWYRQSLGQGLEFLIYFQGNSAPDKSGLPSDRFSAERTGGSVSTLTIQRTQQEDSAVYLCASSPNRANYGYTFGSGTRLTVV.